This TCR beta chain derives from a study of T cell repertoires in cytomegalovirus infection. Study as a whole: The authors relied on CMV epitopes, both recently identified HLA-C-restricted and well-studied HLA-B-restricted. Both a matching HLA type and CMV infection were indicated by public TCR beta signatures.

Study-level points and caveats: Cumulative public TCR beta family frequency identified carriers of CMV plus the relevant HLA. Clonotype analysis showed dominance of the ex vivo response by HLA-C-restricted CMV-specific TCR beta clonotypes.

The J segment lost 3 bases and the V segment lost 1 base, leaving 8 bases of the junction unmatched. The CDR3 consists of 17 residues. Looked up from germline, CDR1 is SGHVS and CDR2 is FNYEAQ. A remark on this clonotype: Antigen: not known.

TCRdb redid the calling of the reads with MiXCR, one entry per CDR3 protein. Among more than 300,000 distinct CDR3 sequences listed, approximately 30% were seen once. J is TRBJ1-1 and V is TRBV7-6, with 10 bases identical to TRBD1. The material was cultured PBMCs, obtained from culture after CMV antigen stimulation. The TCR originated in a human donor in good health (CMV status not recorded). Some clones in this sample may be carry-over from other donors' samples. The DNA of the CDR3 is TGTGCCAGCAGCTTAGTTGGACAGGGGGAAGTGCACACTGAAGCTTTCTTT. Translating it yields CASSLVGQGEVHTEAFF. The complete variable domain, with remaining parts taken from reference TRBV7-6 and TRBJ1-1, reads GAGVSQSPRYKVTKRGQDVALRCDPISGHVSLYWYRQALGQGPEFLTYFNYEAQQDKSGLPNDRFSAERPEGSISTLTIQRTEQRDSAMYRCASSLVGQGEVHTEAFFGQGTRLTVV.